This paragraph reports one T cell receptor (beta chain). Its specificity is unknown. The data originate from a study of post-analysis software for immune sequencing data. Looking at the study overall: Relapsing-remitting, secondary progressive and progressive-relapsing courses of multiple sclerosis were included.

General observations from the study: Significantly decreased normalized Chao1 diversity was recorded for multiple sclerosis patients relative to controls. When patients were compared with controls, about 5 TRBV segments were more frequent, TRBV5-6, TRBV5-1 and TRBV20-1 among them. Strong co-clustering by F measure was seen for same-batch samples.

TCR beta libraries were prepared from cDNA with unique molecular identifiers. cDNA molecules numbering about half a million came from roughly 0.93 to 9.6 million T cells. TCRdb re-analysed the PCR reads in MiXCR, keeping a single row per CDR3 protein. The sample includes about 400,000 distinct CDR3 sequences, 30% to 45% seen only once; the top ten take over 10%. The CDR3 is 16 residues long. After removal of 3 bases from V and 3 bases from J, the junction contained 9 bases not matched to a gene. CDR1 is MGHRA and CDR2 is YSYEKL in the germline V gene. The rearrangement links TRBV4-1 to TRBJ2-3; 7 bases map to TRBD2. Material for sequencing was blood. This clonotype was sampled from a girl aged 10-17 years with multiple sclerosis. The CDR3 DNA sequence: TGCGCCAGCAGCCATCCGGCGCGGGGGATAACAGATACGCAGTATTTT. Protein product: CASSHPARGITDTQYF.